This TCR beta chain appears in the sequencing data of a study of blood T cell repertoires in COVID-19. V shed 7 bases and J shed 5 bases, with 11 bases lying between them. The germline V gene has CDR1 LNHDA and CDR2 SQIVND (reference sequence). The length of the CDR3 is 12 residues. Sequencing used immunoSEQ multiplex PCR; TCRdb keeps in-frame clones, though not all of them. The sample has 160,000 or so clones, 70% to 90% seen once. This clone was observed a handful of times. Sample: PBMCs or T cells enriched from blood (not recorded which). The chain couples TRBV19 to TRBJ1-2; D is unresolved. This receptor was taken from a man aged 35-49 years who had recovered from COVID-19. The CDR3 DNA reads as TGTGCCAGTACGGAGGGTCCTTATGGCTACACCTTC. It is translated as CASTEGPYGYTF.